This record concerns one T cell receptor (beta chain) sequence. What it binds is not known. The PCR used 60 Vbeta and 13 Jbeta primers. The table came from immunoSEQ multiplex PCR; TCRdb's copy has only in-frame clones and leaves some out. The table gives approximately 72,000 clones; the top ten clones make up approximately 4.5% of it. Per germline, CDR1 SGHNT and CDR2 YYREEE (reference sequence). V was shortened by 4 bases and J by 2 bases, with 12 bases between the two germline ends. The CDR3 is 15 amino acids. This specimen comes from a study of cytomegalovirus exposure and HLA in healthy donors. Study as a whole: HLA-typed donors contributed approximately 86 million unique TCRs, which were held in an early data release. Study conclusions and caveats: Reportedly, diagnosis of cytomegalovirus status by the classifier showed high specificity and sensitivity.

Material for sequencing was PBMCs. This receptor was obtained from a woman in her forties in good health and CMV-seropositive. The chain is built from TRBV5-4 and TRBJ2-2; the D gene is possibly TRBD2 (6 bases). The CDR3 region has the DNA TGTGCCAGCAGCCTGGGACTCCGAAACACCGGGGAGCTGTTTTTT. Translating it yields CASSLGLRNTGELFF.